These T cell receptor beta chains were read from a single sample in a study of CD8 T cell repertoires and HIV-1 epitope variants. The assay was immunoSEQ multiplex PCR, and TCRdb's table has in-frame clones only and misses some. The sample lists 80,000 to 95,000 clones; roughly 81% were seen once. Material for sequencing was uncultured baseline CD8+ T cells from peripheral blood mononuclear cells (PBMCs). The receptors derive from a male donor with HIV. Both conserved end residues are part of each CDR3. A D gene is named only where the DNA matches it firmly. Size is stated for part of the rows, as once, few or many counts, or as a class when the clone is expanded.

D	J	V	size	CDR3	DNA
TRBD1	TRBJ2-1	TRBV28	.	CASGRGNEQFF	TGTGCCAGCGGCAGGGGGAATGAGCAGTTCTTC
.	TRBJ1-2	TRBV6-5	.	CASWGQPNYGYTF	TGTGCCAGCTGGGGACAACCTAACTATGGCTACACCTTC
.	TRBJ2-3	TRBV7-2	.	CASSRRGPDTQYF	TGTGCCAGCAGCCGACGCGGTCCAGATACGCAGTATTTT
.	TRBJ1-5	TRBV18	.	CASSPEQGGNQPQHF	TGTGCCAGCTCACCAGAACAGGGTGGCAATCAGCCCCAGCATTTT
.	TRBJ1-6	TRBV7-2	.	CASSLGGGYNSPLHF	TGTGCCAGCAGCTTAGGAGGGGGCTATAATTCACCCCTCCACTTT
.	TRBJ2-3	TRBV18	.	CASSPTDTQYF	TGTGCCAGCTCACCAACAGATACGCAGTATTTT
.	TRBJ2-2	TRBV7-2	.	CASSLQLLSPGELFF	TGTGCCAGCAGCTTACAACTACTGAGTCCCGGGGAGCTGTTTTTT
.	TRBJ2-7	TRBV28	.	CASQRTSGEQYF	TGTGCCAGCCAACGGACATCTGGCGAGCAGTACTTC
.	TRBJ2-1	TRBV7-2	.	CASSLRRGNEQFF	TGTGCCAGCAGCTTAAGACGGGGCAATGAGCAGTTCTTC
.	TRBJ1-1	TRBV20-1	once	CSAYGATEAFF	TGCAGTGCTTACGGGGCCACTGAAGCTTTCTTT
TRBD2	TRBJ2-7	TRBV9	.	CASSESSGGLLSYEQYF	TGTGCCAGCAGCGAATCTAGCGGGGGCCTCCTCTCCTACGAGCAGTACTTC
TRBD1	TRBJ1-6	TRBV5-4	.	CASTDRDGNSPLHF	TGTGCCAGCACGGACAGGGATGGTAATTCACCCCTCCACTTT
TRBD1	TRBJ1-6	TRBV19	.	CASTVTGVPNSPLHF	TGTGCCAGTACTGTGACAGGGGTCCCTAATTCACCCCTCCACTTT
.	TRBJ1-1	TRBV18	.	CASSPPWKQQRTLSTEAFF	TGTGCCAGCTCACCACCGTGGAAACAGCAACGAACCCTTTCAACTGAAGCTTTCTTT
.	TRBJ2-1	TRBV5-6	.	CASSLMGAYLGEQFF	TGTGCCAGCAGCTTGATGGGGGCCTATCTTGGTGAGCAGTTCTTC
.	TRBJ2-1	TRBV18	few	CASSPLGDEQFF	TGTGCCAGCTCACCGTTAGGGGATGAGCAGTTCTTC
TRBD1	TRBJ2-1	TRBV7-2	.	CASSLRQGVNEQFF	TGTGCCAGCAGCTTACGACAGGGGGTGAATGAGCAGTTCTTC
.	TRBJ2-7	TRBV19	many	CASSMGGEYGHEQYF	TGTGCCAGTAGTATGGGCGGGGAGTATGGCCACGAGCAGTACTTC
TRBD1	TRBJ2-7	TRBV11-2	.	CASSSGQGVYEQYF	TGTGCCAGCAGCTCGGGACAGGGGGTCTACGAGCAGTACTTC
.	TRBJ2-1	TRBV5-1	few	CASRKTGERANEQFF	TGCGCCAGCAGAAAAACGGGGGAGCGAGCTAATGAGCAGTTCTTC
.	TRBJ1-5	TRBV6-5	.	CASSYTGQSNQPQHF	TGTGCCAGCAGTTACACAGGACAGTCTAATCAGCCCCAGCATTTT
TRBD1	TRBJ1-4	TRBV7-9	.	CASSTGQRNEKLFF	TGTGCCAGCAGCACGGGACAGCGAAATGAAAAACTGTTTTTT
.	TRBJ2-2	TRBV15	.	CATSRDPGGVNTGELFF	TGTGCCACCAGCAGAGATCCCGGCGGGGTGAACACCGGGGAGCTGTTTTTT